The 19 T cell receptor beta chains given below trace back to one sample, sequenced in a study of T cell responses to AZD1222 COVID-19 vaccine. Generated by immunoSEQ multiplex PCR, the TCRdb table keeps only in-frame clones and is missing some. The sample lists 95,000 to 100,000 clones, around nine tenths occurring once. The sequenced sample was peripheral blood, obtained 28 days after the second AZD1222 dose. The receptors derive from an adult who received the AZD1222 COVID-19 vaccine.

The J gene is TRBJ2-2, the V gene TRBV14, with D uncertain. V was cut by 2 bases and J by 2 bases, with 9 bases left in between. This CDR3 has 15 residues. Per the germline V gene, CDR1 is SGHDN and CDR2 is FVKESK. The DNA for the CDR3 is TGTGCCAGCAGCCAACGCAGTCCCAACACCGGGGAGCTGTTTTTT. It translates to CASSQRSPNTGELFF. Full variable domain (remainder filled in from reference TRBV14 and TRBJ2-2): EAGVTQFPSHSVIEKGQTVTLRCDPISGHDNLYWYRRVMGKEIKFLLHFVKESKQDESGMPNNRFLAERTGGTYSTLKVQPAELEDSGVYFCASSQRSPNTGELFFGEGSRLTVL.

The CDR3 loop is CASSSQTALGAFF. As DNA, the CDR3 is TGTGCCAGTAGTTCACAGACGGCCTTGGGGGCTTTCTTT. This chain links TRBV19 with TRBJ1-1; D not certain. The CDR3 extends over 13 amino acids. In germline, CDR1 is LNHDA, CDR2 SQIVND (reference sequence). The V and J ends lost 5 bases and 11 bases respectively, with 18 bases between them.

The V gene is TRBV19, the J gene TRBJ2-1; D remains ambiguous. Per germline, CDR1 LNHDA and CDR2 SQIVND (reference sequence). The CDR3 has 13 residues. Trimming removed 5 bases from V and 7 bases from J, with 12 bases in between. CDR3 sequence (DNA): TGTGCCAGTAGTCCGCGACGGAAGAATGAGCAGTTCTTC. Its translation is CASSPRRKNEQFF.

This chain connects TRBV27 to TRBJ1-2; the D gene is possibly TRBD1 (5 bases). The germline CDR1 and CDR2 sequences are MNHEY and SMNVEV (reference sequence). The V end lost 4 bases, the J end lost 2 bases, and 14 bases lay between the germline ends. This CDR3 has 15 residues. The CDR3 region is CASSYQGQVNYGYTF. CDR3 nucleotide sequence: TGTGCCAGCAGTTACCAGGGTCAGGTAAACTATGGCTACACCTTC.

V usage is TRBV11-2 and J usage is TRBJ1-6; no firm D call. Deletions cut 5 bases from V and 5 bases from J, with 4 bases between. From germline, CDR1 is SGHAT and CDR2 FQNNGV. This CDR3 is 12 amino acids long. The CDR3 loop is CASSLNNSPLHF. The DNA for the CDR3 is TGTGCCAGCAGCCTTAATAATTCACCCCTCCACTTT.

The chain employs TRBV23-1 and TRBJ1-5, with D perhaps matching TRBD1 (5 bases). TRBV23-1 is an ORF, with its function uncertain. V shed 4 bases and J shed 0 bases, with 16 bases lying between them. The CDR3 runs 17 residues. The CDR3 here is CASSLPPGPYSNQPQHF. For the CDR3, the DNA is TGCGCCAGCAGTCTCCCACCGGGGCCTTATAGCAATCAGCCCCAGCATTTT.

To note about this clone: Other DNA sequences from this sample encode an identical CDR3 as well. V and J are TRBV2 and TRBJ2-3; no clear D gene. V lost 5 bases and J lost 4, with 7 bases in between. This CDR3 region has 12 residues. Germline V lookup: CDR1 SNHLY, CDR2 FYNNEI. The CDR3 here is CASSYSPDTQYF. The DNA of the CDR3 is TGTGCCAGCAGTTATAGTCCAGATACGCAGTATTTT.

The CDR3 sequence: CSVDPGAGELFF. As DNA, the CDR3 is TGCAGCGTTGACCCAGGGGCCGGGGAGCTGTTTTTT. This chain uses TRBV29-1 with TRBJ2-2; tentatively, D is TRBD1 (6 bases). CDR1 and CDR2 (germline): SQVTM, ANQGSEA. This CDR3 region has 12 residues. V lost 3 bases and J 6 bases, leaving 8 bases between the germline ends.

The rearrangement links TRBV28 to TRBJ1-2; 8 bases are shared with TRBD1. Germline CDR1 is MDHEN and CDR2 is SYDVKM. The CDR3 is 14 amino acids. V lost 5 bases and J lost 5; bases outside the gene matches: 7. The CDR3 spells CASSMTGATYGYTF. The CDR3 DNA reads TGTGCCAGCAGTATGACAGGGGCTACGTATGGCTACACCTTC.

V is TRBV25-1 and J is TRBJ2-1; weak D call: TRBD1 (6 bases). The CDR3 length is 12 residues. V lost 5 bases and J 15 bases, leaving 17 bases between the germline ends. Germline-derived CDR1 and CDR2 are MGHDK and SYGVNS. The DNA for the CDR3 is TGTGCCAGCAGTTCACAGGGCCTGGAGGCGTTCTTC. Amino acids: CASSSQGLEAFF.

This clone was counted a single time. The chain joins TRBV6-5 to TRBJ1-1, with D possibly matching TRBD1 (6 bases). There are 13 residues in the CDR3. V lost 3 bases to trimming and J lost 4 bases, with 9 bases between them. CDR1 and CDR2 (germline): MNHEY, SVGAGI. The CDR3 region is CASSYGGRTEAFF. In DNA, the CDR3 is TGTGCCAGCAGTTATGGGGGGCGCACTGAAGCTTTCTTT.

The CDR3 loop reads CASSLVLSGAGELFF. CDR3 sequence (DNA): TGTGCCAGCAGCTTAGTTCTTTCAGGAGCCGGGGAGCTGTTTTTT. The rearrangement uses TRBV7-8 and TRBJ2-2; D is unresolved. V lost 1 base and J 6 bases, leaving 12 bases between the germline ends. The germline gives CDR1 SGHVS, CDR2 FQNEAQ. This CDR3 region has 15 residues.

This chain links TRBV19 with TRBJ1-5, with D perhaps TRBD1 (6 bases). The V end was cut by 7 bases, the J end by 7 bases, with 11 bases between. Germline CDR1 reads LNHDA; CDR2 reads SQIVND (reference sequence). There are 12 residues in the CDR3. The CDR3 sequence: CASNVGAQPQHF. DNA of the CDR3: TGTGCCAGTAACGTGGGGGCCCAGCCCCAGCATTTT.

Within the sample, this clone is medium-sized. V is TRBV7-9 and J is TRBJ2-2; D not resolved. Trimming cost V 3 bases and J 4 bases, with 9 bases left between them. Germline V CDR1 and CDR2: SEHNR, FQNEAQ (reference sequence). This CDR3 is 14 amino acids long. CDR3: CASSLDPLTGELFF. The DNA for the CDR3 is TGTGCCAGCAGCTTGGACCCCCTCACCGGGGAGCTGTTTTTT.

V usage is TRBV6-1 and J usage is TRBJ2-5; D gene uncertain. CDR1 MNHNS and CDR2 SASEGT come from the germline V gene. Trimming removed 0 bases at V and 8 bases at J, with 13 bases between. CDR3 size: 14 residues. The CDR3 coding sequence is TGTGCCAGCAGTGAAGCTTTGGCGCAGCTAACCCAGTACTTC. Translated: CASSEALAQLTQYF.

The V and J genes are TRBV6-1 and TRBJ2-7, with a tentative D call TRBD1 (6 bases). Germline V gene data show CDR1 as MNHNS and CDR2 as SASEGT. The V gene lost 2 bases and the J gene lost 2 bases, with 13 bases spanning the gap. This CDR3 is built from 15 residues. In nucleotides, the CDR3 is TGTGCCAGCAGTGAATCGTTAGGACAGACCTACGAGCAGTACTTC. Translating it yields CASSESLGQTYEQYF.

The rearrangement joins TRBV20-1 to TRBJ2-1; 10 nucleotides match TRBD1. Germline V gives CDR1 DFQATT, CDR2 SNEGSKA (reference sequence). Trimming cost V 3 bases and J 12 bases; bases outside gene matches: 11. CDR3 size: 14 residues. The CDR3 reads CSASGTGAPGVQFF. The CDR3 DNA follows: TGCAGTGCTAGTGGGACAGGGGCCCCCGGAGTGCAGTTCTTC.

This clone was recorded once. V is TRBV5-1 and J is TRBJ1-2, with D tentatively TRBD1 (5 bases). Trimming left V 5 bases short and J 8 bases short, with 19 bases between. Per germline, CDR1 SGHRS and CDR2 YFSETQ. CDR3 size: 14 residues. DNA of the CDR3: TGCGCCAGCAGTCCCGACAGTGCCCTCTTCGGCTACACCTTC. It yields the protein CASSPDSALFGYTF.

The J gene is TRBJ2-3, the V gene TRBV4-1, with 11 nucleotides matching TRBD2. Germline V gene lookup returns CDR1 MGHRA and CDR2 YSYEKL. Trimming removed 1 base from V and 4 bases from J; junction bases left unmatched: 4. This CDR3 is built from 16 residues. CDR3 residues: CASSQALAGAADTQYF. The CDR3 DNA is TGCGCCAGCAGCCAAGCACTAGCGGGAGCGGCAGATACGCAGTATTTT.